The clone carrying this T cell receptor (beta chain) has a single count. The data were obtained in a study of blood T cell repertoires in COVID-19. Using immunoSEQ multiplex PCR, the repertoire was profiled, and TCRdb retains in-frame clones only, with some absent. Of around 300,000 clones in the sample, 70% to 90% are singletons; the top ten hold approximately 11%. Germline values: CDR1 SGHRS, CDR2 YFSETQ. The V gene lost 1 base and the J gene lost 4 bases, with 8 bases spanning the gap. This CDR3 is 13 amino acids long. The chain is built from TRBV5-1 and TRBJ1-2, with no clear D. This receptor was taken from a woman aged 70-85 years with acute or convalescent COVID-19. The sequencing input was peripheral blood. CDR3 DNA: TGCGCCAGCAGCTTGAACAGCTTCTATGGCTACACCTTC. Protein product: CASSLNSFYGYTF.